This TCR beta chain derives from a study of OX40 agonist ivuxolimab in advanced cancers. The CDR3 is made up of 17 amino acids. Germline V lookup: CDR1 SGDLS, CDR2 YYNGEE. V was shortened by 2 bases and J by 5 bases, with 21 bases between the two germline ends. Assay: immunoSEQ multiplex PCR; the TCRdb copy retains only in-frame clones and omits some. The sample has about 50,000 clones, 70% to 80% seen once; the top ten hold 1.5% to 2%. The receptor comes from an adult with an advanced solid tumor such as melanoma, head and neck, liver or kidney cancer. J is TRBJ2-3 and V is TRBV9; tentative D call: TRBD2 (6 bases). This specimen was CD4+ or CD8+ T cells sorted from blood, taken in a trial of the OX40 agonist ivuxolimab. The CDR3 coding sequence is TGTGCCAGCAGCGTTGAATTCGGGACTCCCTTGGGAGATACGCAGTATTTT. Its protein is CASSVEFGTPLGDTQYF.